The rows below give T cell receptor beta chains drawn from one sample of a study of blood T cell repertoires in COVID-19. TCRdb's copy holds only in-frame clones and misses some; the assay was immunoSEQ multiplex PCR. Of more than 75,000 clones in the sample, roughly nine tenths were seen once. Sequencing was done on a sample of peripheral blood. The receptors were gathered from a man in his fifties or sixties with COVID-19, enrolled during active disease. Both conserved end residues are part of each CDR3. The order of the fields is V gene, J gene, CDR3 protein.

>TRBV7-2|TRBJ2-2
CASSLSRDRTGELFF
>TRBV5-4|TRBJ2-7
CASSLVQGGEQYF
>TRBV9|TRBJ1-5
CASSLGGGSNQPQHF
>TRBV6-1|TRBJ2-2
CASSELAGNTGELFF
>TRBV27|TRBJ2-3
CASSPQGYETDTQYF
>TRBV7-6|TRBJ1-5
CASSFGTGINQPQHF
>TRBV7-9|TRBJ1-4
CASSLGAGVTDEKLFF
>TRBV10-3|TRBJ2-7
CAISGNRASGSYEQYF
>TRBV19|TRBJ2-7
CASSTSGQVGYEQYF
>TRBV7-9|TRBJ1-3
CASSLVLASTSGNTIYF
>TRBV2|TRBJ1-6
CASSEVTGINSPLHF
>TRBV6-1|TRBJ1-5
CASSEDRGKQPQHF
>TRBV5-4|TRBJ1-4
CASSAAGNEKLFF
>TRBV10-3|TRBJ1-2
CAIRREGVLQNGYTF
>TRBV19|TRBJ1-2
CASSPLLGQGNNYGYTF